This T cell receptor beta chain was identified in a study of shared clonotypes between healthy human individuals. Measured with immunoSEQ multiplex PCR; TCRdb has only the in-frame clones, and not every one. The sample holds more than 400,000 clones, around 73% seen once. Whole-study results and caveats: Sharing of clonotypes among donors was expected to vary with sequencing depth.

For unsorted samples, genomic DNA was extracted from tens of millions of PBMCs. Remarks on this clone: What it recognizes is unknown.

The germline gives CDR1 SGHNT, CDR2 YYREEE (reference sequence). V was pared by 6 bases and J by 0 bases, with 10 bases between. The CDR3 is made up of 15 amino acids. Material for sequencing was PBMCs. The receptor's source is a woman aged 40 to 55 in good health. Some clones in this sample may be carry-over from other donors' samples. The V and J genes are TRBV5-4 and TRBJ2-6; D call uncertain. The CDR3 DNA reads as TGTGCCAGCACGACTCAGCTCTCTGGGGCCAACGTCCTGACTTTC. Residues: CASTTQLSGANVLTF.